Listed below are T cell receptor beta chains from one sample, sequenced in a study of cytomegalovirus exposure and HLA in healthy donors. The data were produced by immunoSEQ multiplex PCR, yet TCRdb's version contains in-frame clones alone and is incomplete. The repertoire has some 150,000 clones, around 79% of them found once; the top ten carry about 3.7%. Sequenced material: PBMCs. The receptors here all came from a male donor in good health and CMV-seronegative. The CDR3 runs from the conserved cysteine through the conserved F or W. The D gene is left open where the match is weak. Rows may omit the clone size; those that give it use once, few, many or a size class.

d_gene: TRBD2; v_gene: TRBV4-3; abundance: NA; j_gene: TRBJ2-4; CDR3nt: TGCGCCAGCAGCCTTTATAGCGGGGGGGCCTTCGAAGGAATCAAAAACATTCAGTACTTC; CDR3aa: CASSLYSGGAFEGIKNIQYF
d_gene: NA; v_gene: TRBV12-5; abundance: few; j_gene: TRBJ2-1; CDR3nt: TGTGCTAGTGGTTTGGACTCCATAAACAATGAGCAGTTCTTC; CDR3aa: CASGLDSINNEQFF
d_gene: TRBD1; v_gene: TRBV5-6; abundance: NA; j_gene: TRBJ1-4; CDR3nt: TGTGCCAGCAGCAAGACAGGGGTCGGCCTTAATGAAAAACTGTTTTTT; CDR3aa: CASSKTGVGLNEKLFF
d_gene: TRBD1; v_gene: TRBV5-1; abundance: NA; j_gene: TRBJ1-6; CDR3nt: TGCGCCAGCAGCTTGGGACAGGGGAATTCACCCCTCCACTTT; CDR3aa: CASSLGQGNSPLHF
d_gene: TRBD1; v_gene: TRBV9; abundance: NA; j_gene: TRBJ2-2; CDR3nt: TGTGCCAGCAGCGTACGCGCACAGGGGGCCGGGGAGCTGTTTTTT; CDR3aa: CASSVRAQGAGELFF
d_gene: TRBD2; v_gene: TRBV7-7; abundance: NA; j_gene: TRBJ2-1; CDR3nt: TGTGCTAGCAGCCACGGACTAGCGGGAGGCGGCAATGAGCAGTTCTTC; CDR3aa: CASSHGLAGGGNEQFF
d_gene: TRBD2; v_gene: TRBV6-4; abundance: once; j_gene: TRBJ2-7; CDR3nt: TGTGCCAGCGTTAAGTTGGGACTACGAGAGCAGTACTTC; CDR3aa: CASVKLGLREQYF
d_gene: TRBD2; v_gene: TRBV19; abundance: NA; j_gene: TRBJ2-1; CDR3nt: TGTGCCAGTAGCGGGACTAGCGGGAGCTCCTACAATGAGCAGTTCTTC; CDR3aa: CASSGTSGSSYNEQFF
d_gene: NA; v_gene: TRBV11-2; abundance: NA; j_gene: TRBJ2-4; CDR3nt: TGTGCCAGCAGCTTAGTGAGCGGGTTAGCCAAAAACATTCAGTACTTC; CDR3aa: CASSLVSGLAKNIQYF
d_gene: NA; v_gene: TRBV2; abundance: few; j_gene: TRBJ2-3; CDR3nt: TGTGCCAGCAGTACCAGGGCGGATACGCAGTATTTT; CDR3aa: CASSTRADTQYF
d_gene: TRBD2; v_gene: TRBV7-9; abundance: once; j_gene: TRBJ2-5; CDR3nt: TGTGCCAGCAGCTTAGTGGGGGGGATGGGCCAAGAGACCCAGTACTTC; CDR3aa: CASSLVGGMGQETQYF
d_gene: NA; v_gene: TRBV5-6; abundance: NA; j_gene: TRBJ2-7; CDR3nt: TGTGCCAGCAGCTTGGGCGTGAGCTCCTACGAGCAGTACTTC; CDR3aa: CASSLGVSSYEQYF
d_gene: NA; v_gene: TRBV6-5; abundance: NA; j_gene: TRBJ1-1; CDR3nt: TGTGCCAGCAGCCCCCTCGGGAGGAACACTGAAGCTTTCTTT; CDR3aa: CASSPLGRNTEAFF
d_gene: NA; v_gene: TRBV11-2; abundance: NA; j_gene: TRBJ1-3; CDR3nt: TGTGCCAGCAGCCCGACAGACTCTGGAAACACCATATATTTT; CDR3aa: CASSPTDSGNTIYF
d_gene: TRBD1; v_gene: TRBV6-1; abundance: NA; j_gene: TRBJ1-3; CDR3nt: TGTGCCAGCGCTGTTGACAGGGCTAGAAACACCATATATTTT; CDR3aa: CASAVDRARNTIYF
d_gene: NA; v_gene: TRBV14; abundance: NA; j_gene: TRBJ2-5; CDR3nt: TGTGCCAGCAGCCAATGGGGGGGCAGCTCCCAGGGAGAGACCCAGTACTTC; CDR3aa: CASSQWGGSSQGETQYF
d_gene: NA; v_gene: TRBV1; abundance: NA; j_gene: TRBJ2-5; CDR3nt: TGCACCAGCAGCCAAGATTCTCCTAGGGGGCAAGAGACCCAGTACTTC; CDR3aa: CTSSQDSPRGQETQYF
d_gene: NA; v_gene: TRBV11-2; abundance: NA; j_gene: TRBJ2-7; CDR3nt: TGTGCCAGCAGCTTAGTGCGAGACACCCTATACGAGCAGTACTTC; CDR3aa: CASSLVRDTLYEQYF
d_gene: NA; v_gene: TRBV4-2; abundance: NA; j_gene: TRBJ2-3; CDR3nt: TGTGCCAGCAGCCAAGACTGGTCCCAGAGCACAGATACGCAGTATTTT; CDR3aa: CASSQDWSQSTDTQYF
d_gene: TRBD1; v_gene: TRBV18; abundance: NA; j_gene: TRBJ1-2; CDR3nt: TGTGCCAGCTCACCACCTAACACAGGGGGCGCTTATGGCTACACCTTC; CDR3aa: CASSPPNTGGAYGYTF
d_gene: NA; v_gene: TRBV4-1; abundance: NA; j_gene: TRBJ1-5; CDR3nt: TGCGCCAGCAGCCAAGAAGACCCCTGGGAGGGCGTCAGTCAGCCCCAGCATTTT; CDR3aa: CASSQEDPWEGVSQPQHF
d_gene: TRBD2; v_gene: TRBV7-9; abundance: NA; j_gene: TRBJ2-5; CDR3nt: TGTGCCAGCAGCTTAGTGGCGGGAGTCGAGACCCAGTACTTC; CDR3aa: CASSLVAGVETQYF
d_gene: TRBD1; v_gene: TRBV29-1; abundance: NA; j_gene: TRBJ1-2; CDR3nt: TGCAGCGTTGACAGGGGGCCTCTGGTTGGCTACACCTTC; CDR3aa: CSVDRGPLVGYTF
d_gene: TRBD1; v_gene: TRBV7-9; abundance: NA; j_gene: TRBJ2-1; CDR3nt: TGTGCCAGCAGCTTACAGGGGGCAGATTCGGAGCAGTTCTTC; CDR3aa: CASSLQGADSEQFF
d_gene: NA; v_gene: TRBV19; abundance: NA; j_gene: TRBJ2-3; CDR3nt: TGTGCCAGTAGTCCCAATCTCCAATACTACACAGATACGCAGTATTTT; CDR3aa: CASSPNLQYYTDTQYF
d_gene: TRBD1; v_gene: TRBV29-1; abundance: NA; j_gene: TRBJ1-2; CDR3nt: TGCAGCGTTGAAGTCAACAGGGGTGACGGCTACACCTTC; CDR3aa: CSVEVNRGDGYTF
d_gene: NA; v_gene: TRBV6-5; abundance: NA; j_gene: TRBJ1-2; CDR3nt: TGTGCCAGCAGTTTTGGCAGCGAAAACTATGGCTACACCTTC; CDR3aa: CASSFGSENYGYTF
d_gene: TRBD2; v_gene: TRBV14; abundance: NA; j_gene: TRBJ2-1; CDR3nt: TGTGCCAGCAAAGGTACGGGAGGCTACAATGAGCAGTTCTTC; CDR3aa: CASKGTGGYNEQFF
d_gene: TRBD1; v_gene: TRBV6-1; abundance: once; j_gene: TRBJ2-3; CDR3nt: TGTGCCAGCAGTGAGCCGGGACAGGGTTCAGATACGCAGTATTTT; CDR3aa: CASSEPGQGSDTQYF
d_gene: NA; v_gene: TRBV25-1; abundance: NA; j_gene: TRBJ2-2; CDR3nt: TGTGCCAGCAGTGAAAGTCTAGCTGAAACCGGGGAGCTGTTTTTT; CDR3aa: CASSESLAETGELFF
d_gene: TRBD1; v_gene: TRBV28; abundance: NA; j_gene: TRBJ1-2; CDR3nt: TGTGCCAGCAGTTTAGGTACAGGGGCGCGGAACTATGGCTACACCTTC; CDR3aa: CASSLGTGARNYGYTF
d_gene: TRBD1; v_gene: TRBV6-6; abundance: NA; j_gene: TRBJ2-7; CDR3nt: TGTGCCAGCAGTTACCCCCGGGACAGTCACTACGAGCAGTACTTC; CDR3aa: CASSYPRDSHYEQYF
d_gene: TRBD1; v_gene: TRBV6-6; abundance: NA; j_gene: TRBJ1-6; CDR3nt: TGTGCCAGCAGTTACTGGGGGACAGGGGGATCACCCCTCCACTTT; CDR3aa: CASSYWGTGGSPLHF
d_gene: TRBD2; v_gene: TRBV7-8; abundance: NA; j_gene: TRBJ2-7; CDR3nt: TGTGCCAGCACCCCTAGCGGAGCGCCCTCATGGCAGTACTTC; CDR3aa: CASTPSGAPSWQYF
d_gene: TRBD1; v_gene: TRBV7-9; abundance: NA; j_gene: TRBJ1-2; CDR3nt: TGTGCCAGCAGCTACCTCCGGGACAGGGCTAACTATGGCTACACCTTC; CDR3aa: CASSYLRDRANYGYTF
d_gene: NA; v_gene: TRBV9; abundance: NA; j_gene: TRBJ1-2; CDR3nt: TGTGCCAGCAGCGTAACGGACAGTTATGGCTACACCTTC; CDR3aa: CASSVTDSYGYTF
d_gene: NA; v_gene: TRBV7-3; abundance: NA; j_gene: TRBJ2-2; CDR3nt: TGTGCCAGCAGCTTAATCCGGGGAGGCACCGGGGAGCTGTTTTTT; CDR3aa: CASSLIRGGTGELFF
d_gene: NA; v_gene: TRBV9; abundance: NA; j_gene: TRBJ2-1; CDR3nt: TGTGCCAGCAGCGTAGAGTCCGATAGCTCCTACAATGAGCAGTTCTTC; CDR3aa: CASSVESDSSYNEQFF
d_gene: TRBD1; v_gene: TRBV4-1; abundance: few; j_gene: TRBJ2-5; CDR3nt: TGCGCCAGCAGCCAAGATGACAGGGTAAGAGAGACCCAGTACTTC; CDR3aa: CASSQDDRVRETQYF
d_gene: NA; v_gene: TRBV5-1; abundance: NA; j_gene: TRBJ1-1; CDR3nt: TGCGCCAGCAGCTTGGCCCCTCAGGGGAACACTGAAGCTTTCTTT; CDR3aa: CASSLAPQGNTEAFF
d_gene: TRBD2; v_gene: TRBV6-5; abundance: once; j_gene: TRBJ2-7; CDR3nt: TGTGCCAGCAGTGACGGGGGGTCCTACGAGCAGTACTTC; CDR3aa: CASSDGGSYEQYF
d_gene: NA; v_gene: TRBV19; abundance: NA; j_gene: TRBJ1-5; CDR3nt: TGTGCCAGTAGTACGACAGCCTATAGCAATCAGCCCCAGCATTTT; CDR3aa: CASSTTAYSNQPQHF
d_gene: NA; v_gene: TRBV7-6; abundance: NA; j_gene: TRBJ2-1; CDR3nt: TGTGCCAGCGGCTCTCGGGGGTACAATGAGCAGTTCTTC; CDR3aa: CASGSRGYNEQFF
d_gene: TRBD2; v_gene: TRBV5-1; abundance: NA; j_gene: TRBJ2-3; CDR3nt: TGCGCCAGCAGCTTGGGACTAGCGGGTGGCACAGATACGCAGTATTTT; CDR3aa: CASSLGLAGGTDTQYF
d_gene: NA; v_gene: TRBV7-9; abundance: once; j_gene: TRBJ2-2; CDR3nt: TGTGCCAGCAGCTTCCCCAGAGGGAATTCGGGCACCGGGGAGCTGTTTTTT; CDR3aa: CASSFPRGNSGTGELFF
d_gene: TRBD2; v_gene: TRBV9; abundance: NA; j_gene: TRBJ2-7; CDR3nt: TGTGCCAGCAGCGTAGCGGGGACTAGGGCCTACGAGCAGTACTTC; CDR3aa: CASSVAGTRAYEQYF
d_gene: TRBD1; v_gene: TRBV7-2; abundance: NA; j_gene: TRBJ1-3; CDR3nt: TGTGCCAGCAGCTTCGCCGGGACAGGGGCTGGAAACACCATATATTTT; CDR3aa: CASSFAGTGAGNTIYF
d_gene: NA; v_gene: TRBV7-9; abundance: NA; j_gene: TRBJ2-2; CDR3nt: TGTGCCAGCAGCTTAGTATCAGGGGCCGGGGAGCTGTTTTTT; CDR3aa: CASSLVSGAGELFF
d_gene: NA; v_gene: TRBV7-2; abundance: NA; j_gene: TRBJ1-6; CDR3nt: TGTGCCAGCAGCAAGGACAGCCTCTCCTATAATTCACCCCTCCACTTT; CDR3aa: CASSKDSLSYNSPLHF
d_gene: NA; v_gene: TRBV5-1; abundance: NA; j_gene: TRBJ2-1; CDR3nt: TGCGCCAGCAGCTTGGAAGCAGCGGAGGTCTACAATGAGCAGTTCTTC; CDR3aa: CASSLEAAEVYNEQFF